This T cell receptor (beta chain) came from a study of CD8 T cells in ankylosing spondylitis. Only a few counts were recorded for this clonotype. What it binds is unknown. Study outcomes and limitations: Previously reported in reactive arthritis synovial fluid and blood were some of the motif variants. Reportedly, disease-linked clones are significantly enriched in ankylosing spondylitis patients' matched synovial fluid. In peripheral blood, disease-linked CD8+ clones occurred at relatively low frequencies.

V lost 5 bases, J lost 8 bases, and 13 bases lay in between. The CDR3 spans 13 residues. Quantitative 5'-RACE with molecular barcodes produced the TCR beta libraries. TCRdb re-analysed the 5' RACE reads in MiXCR, keeping a single row per CDR3 protein. This table holds some 340,000 distinct CDR3 sequences, approximately 14% found once. This chain uses TRBV12-3 or TRBV12-4 with TRBJ2-1; D remains ambiguous. Material for sequencing was blood, either unsorted or a sorted T cell fraction (not recorded which). The clonotype comes from a male donor with ankylosing spondylitis or in good health (not recorded which). The CDR3, as DNA: TGTGCCAGCAGTCTTCTGGTCCGGGATGAGCAGTTCTTC. This sequence encodes CASSLLVRDEQFF.